The 20 T cell receptor beta chains given below trace back to one sample, sequenced in a study of T cells in women clearing cervical HPV infection. Data came from immunoSEQ multiplex PCR; TCRdb stores just in-frame clones and leaves some out. The sample totals 40,000 or so clones. Sample: blood buffy coat. Receptors were obtained from a woman aged 18 to 75 with a cervical HPV16 infection that either progressed to CIN3+ or cleared (not recorded which).

Note on this clone: The read ends 3 residues before the CDR3 terminus; that terminus is restored from the germline J gene. The chain carries TRBV28 and TRBJ1-5; D perhaps matches TRBD1 (5 bases). V was clipped by 7 bases and J by 0 bases, with 10 bases between them. The length of the CDR3 is 14 residues. The V gene's germline CDR1 is MDHEN and CDR2 SYDVKM. CDR3 region: CASTGGNSNQPQHF. The sequenced CDR3 bases are TGTGCCAGCACTGGGGGGAATAGCAATCAGCCC.

Note on this clone: Read coverage stops 3 residues before the CDR3 terminus; the germline J gene supplies the remainder. The chain links TRBV16 to TRBJ2-1, with D maybe TRBD2 (5 bases). Germline V gene lookup returns CDR1 KGHSY and CDR2 FQNENV. The V gene lost 1 base and the J gene lost 4 bases, with 8 bases spanning the gap. The CDR3 sequence is 14 residues long. CDR3 sequence: CASSQFPGYNEQFF. The CDR3 DNA, read in part, is TGTGCCAGCAGCCAATTCCCGGGGTACAATGAG.

For this clone: With the read ending 3 residues before the CDR3 end, the germline J gene is used to fill in that end. This chain joins TRBV7-2 and TRBJ2-1, with TRBD2 as a possible D gene (6 bases). The CDR3 is 14 residues long. Trimming took 5 bases from V and 5 from J, leaving 13 bases between them. CDR1 is SGHTA, CDR2 FQGNSA, per germline. The CDR3 region is CASSDRRGNNEQFF. The CDR3 DNA, read in part, is TGTGCCAGCAGCGATCGCCGGGGGAACAATGAG.

As to this clone: The read terminates 3 residues before the CDR3 end, so the remaining end is supplied by the germline J gene. The genes are TRBV19 and TRBJ2-7; 7 nucleotides line up with TRBD1. CDR1 and CDR2 (germline): LNHDA, SQIVND (reference sequence). The CDR3 has 16 residues. V was pared by 5 bases and J by 2 bases, with 12 bases of the junction left unmatched. The covered CDR3 bases are TGTGCCAGTAGTCCCCTGACAGGGTCCCTACCCTACGAG. It translates to CASSPLTGSLPYE. The full CDR3 protein reads CASSPLTGSLPYEQYF.

As regards this clone: The CDR3 end lies 3 residues beyond the end of the read and is filled in from the germline J gene. The gene calls are TRBV12-5 and TRBJ1-2; D possibly corresponds to TRBD1 (5 bases). Germline V gene sequence: CDR1 LGHNT, CDR2 FRNRAP. V was shortened by 6 bases and J by 5 bases, with 13 bases between the two germline ends. The CDR3 has 13 residues. The chain's CDR3 is CASGLQEGYGYTF. Incomplete CDR3 DNA: TGTGCTAGTGGACTACAGGAGGGATATGGC.

With respect to this clone: The read is 3 residues too short to cover the CDR3 end, so that end is filled in from the germline J gene. This chain connects TRBV6-4 to TRBJ1-4; the D gene is possibly TRBD1 (5 bases). CDR1 and CDR2 from the germline V gene are MRHNA and SNTAGT. The CDR3 has 13 residues. CDR3 sequence: CASSDSDNSPLFF. The covered CDR3 bases are TGTGCCAGCAGTGACTCGGACAATTCACCA.

Regarding this clone: The CDR3 end is not reached by the read, which stops 3 residues before it; the germline J gene fills it in. The chain links TRBV6-1 to TRBJ2-7; TRBD2 matches 9 bases. Germline V gene data show CDR1 as MNHNS and CDR2 as SASEGT. V was pared by 0 bases and J by 2 bases, with 5 bases of the junction left unmatched. This CDR3 has 16 residues. The CDR3 loop reads CASSEAAGGSTYEQYF. The sequenced part of the CDR3 DNA is TGTGCCAGCAGTGAAGCAGCGGGGGGCTCCACCTACGAG.

Regarding this clone: The read terminates 3 residues ahead of where the CDR3 ends, so the germline J gene completes it. The chain joins TRBV2 to TRBJ1-5; D possibly corresponds to TRBD1 (5 bases). The CDR3 runs 15 residues. CDR1 and CDR2 from the germline V gene are SNHLY and FYNNEI. V lost 6 bases to trimming and J lost 2 bases, with 14 bases between them. The CDR3 loop reads CASSQQAFGNQPQHF. The covered CDR3 bases are TGTGCCAGCAGCCAACAGGCCTTTGGCAATCAGCCC. Together with reference TRBV2 and TRBJ1-5, the CDR3 gives the full variable domain: EPEVTQTPSHQVTQMGQEVILRCVPISNHLYFYWYRQILGQKVEFLVSFYNNEISEKSEIFDDQFSVERPDGSNFTLKIRSTKLEDSAMYFCASSQQAFGNQPQHFGDGTRLSIL.

Points on this clone: Coverage ceases 3 residues before the CDR3 finishes, and the germline J gene fills in the end. V is TRBV30 and J is TRBJ1-5; D ambiguous. From germline, CDR1 is GTSNPN and CDR2 SVGIG (reference sequence). V lost 1 base and J 2 bases, leaving 6 bases between the germline ends. This CDR3 region has 13 residues. The chain's CDR3 is CAWSEARNQPQHF. Incomplete CDR3 DNA: TGTGCCTGGAGTGAAGCCCGCAATCAGCCC. Drawing the rest from reference TRBV30 and TRBJ1-5, the complete variable domain is SQTIHQWPATLVQPVGSPLSLECTVEGTSNPNLYWYRQAAGRGLQLLFYSVGIGQISSEVPQNLSASRPQDRQFILSSKKLLLSDSGFYLCAWSEARNQPQHFGDGTRLSIL.

Worth noting for this clone: The read halts 3 residues ahead of the CDR3 end, with the missing end drawn from the germline J gene. The V call is TRBV5-3, the J call TRBJ1-1; weak D call: TRBD1 (5 bases). TRBV5-3 is known as an ORF, though its function is uncertain. Trimming shortened V by 3 bases and J by 6 bases, and 6 bases separated the two germline ends. The CDR3 sequence is 11 residues long. CDR3 region: CARSSGAEAFF. CDR3 DNA, as far as it was read: TGTGCCAGAAGCTCGGGGGCTGAA.

As to this clone: The read is 3 residues too short to cover the CDR3 end, so that end is filled in from the germline J gene. The genes are TRBV7-2 and TRBJ2-3; maybe TRBD2 (6 bases). This CDR3 is 14 amino acids long. CDR1 and CDR2 (germline): SGHTA, FQGNSA. The sequenced part of the CDR3 DNA is TGTGCCAGCAGTTCTAGCGCCAGCCAAGAGACG. Its protein is CASSSSASQET. The CDR3 in its entirety is CASSSSASQETQYF.

This clone ranks as medium-sized in terms of frequency. The DNA ends 3 residues before the CDR3 does, and the rest of the CDR3 is filled in from the germline J gene. The chain combines TRBV9 with TRBJ2-1; 11 nucleotides line up with TRBD1. The V gene's germline CDR1 is SGDLS and CDR2 YYNGEE. V lost 0 bases and J lost 6; bases outside the gene matches: 5. The CDR3 loop spans 16 amino acids. CDR3 DNA (partial): TGTGCCAGCAGCGTAGAAGGAGGGACAGGGGGCAATGAG. Its translation: CASSVEGGTGGNE. The CDR3, in full, reads CASSVEGGTGGNEQFF.

Details on this clone: The read terminates 3 residues before the CDR3 end, so the remaining end is supplied by the germline J gene. The rearrangement links TRBV7-2 to TRBJ2-2; 10 bases agree with TRBD2. Germline V gene lookup returns CDR1 SGHTA and CDR2 FQGNSA. This CDR3 region has 13 residues. The CDR3 reads CASSLNRLAGLFF. CDR3 bases read: TGTGCCAGCAGCCTTAACAGACTAGCGGGG.

As for this clone: The read stops 3 residues short of the end of the CDR3; the missing end is completed from the germline J gene. This sequence joins TRBV15 and TRBJ2-1; weak D call: TRBD1 (5 bases). CDR1 LNHNV and CDR2 YYDKDF come from the germline V gene (reference sequence). The V end was cut by 0 bases, the J end by 0 bases, with 15 bases between. CDR3 length: 18 amino acids. CDR3 bases read: TGTGCCACCAGCAGAGATTCCTACAGGACCCTCTCCTACAATGAG. It yields the protein CATSRDSYRTLSYNE. The CDR3 in full is CATSRDSYRTLSYNEQFF.

About this clone itself: The CDR3 end falls 3 residues outside the read, so it is completed with the germline J gene. The chain carries TRBV27 and TRBJ2-1; 7 positions match TRBD2. In germline, CDR1 is MNHEY, CDR2 SMNVEV (reference sequence). With V trimmed by 10 bases and J by 7 bases, 7 bases remained unmatched. The CDR3 runs to 12 residues. The DNA read from the CDR3 is TGTGCCACCAACATGGGGGGGAATGAG. It encodes CATNMGGNE. The complete CDR3 sequence is CATNMGGNEQFF.

Worth noting for this clone: The CDR3 goes on 3 residues after the read ends, and that part is filled in from the germline J gene. This chain connects TRBV30 to TRBJ2-1; D is perhaps TRBD1 (5 bases). The ends were cut back, 3 bases at V and 6 bases at J, with 18 bases in the middle. The CDR3 covers 15 residues. Per the germline V gene, CDR1 is GTSNPN and CDR2 is SVGIG (reference sequence). Here the CDR3 reads CAWRNPGPPFNEQFF. The DNA read from the CDR3 is TGTGCCTGGAGGAACCCAGGGCCCCCTTTCAATGAG.

With respect to this clone: The read is 3 residues too short to cover the CDR3 end, so that end is filled in from the germline J gene. The V call is TRBV5-8, the J call TRBJ2-7; D not certain. V was shortened by 5 bases and J by 2 bases, with 11 bases between the two germline ends. Germline lookup yields CDR1 SGHTS and CDR2 YDEGEE. CDR3 size: 13 residues. CDR3 residues: CASRNQDTYEQYF. CDR3 DNA, as far as it was read: TGTGCCAGCAGAAACCAGGATACCTACGAG. The full variable domain, rest sourced from reference TRBV5-8 and TRBJ2-7, is EAGVTQSPTHLIKTRGQQATLRCSPISGHTSVYWYQQALGLGLQFLLWYDEGEERNRGNFPPRFSGRQFPNYSSELNVNALELEDSALYLCASRNQDTYEQYFGPGTRLTVT.

On this clone: The DNA ends 3 residues before the CDR3 does, and the rest of the CDR3 is filled in from the germline J gene. The chain is built from TRBV13 and TRBJ1-6; D is undetermined. The CDR3 extends over 16 amino acids. Trimming stripped 4 bases from V and 0 bases from J, with 10 bases between. CDR1 is PRHDT and CDR2 is FYEKMQ in the germline V gene (reference sequence). The CDR3 bases that were read are TGTGCCAGCAGCTCCACAGCCGACTCCTATAATTCACCC. Amino acids: CASSSTADSYNSP. The full-length CDR3 reads as CASSSTADSYNSPLHF.

With respect to this clone: The read finishes 3 residues shy of the CDR3 end, and the germline J gene is used to complete it. V is TRBV6-2 or TRBV6-3 and J is TRBJ2-2; D possibly uses TRBD1 or TRBD2 (6 bases each). CDR1 and CDR2 (germline): MNHEY, SVGEGT. This CDR3 contains 17 residues. The CDR3 reads CASSYAQGGGTNEKLFF. Partial CDR3 DNA: TGTGCCAGCAGTTACGCACAGGGAGGTGGAACTAATGAAAAG.

Of note for this clone: With the read ending 3 residues before the CDR3 end, the germline J gene is used to fill in that end. V is TRBV6-1 and J is TRBJ1-2, with D possibly TRBD1 on 5 matching bases. CDR3 length: 14 residues. In germline, CDR1 is MNHNS, CDR2 SASEGT. V shed 3 bases and J shed 3 bases, with 11 bases lying between them. CDR3 DNA, as far as it was read: TGTGCCAGCAGTGAGGCAGGGAGCTACTATGGC. This sequence encodes CASSEAGSYYG. The CDR3 as a whole reads CASSEAGSYYGYTF.